The 3 T cell receptor beta chains listed next were all sequenced from one sample in a study of blood T cell repertoires in COVID-19. Data came from immunoSEQ multiplex PCR; TCRdb stores just in-frame clones and leaves some out. The sample records over 90,000 clones, roughly four fifths being singletons. The sequencing input was peripheral blood. The receptors originated from a man aged 50-60 years with active or convalescent COVID-19.

This chain links TRBV7-9 with TRBJ2-3; 7 nucleotides agree with TRBD1. Germline V gives CDR1 SEHNR, CDR2 FQNEAQ (reference sequence). V lost 2 bases to trimming and J lost 5 bases; unmatched junction nucleotides: 13. The CDR3 spans 17 residues. The CDR3 DNA sequence: TGTGCCAGCAGCTTACAGGTTGAAGGGGGCCAGAAAGATACGCAGTATTTT. Its translation: CASSLQVEGGQKDTQYF.

The chain carries TRBV7-8 and TRBJ2-5; TRBD2 agrees at 9 bases. Per germline, CDR1 SGHVS and CDR2 FQNEAQ. This CDR3 is built from 16 residues. Losses at the gene ends were 6 bases for V and 5 bases for J; bases not matched to a gene: 13. CDR3 residues: CASRLPRRGGQETQYF. The CDR3 DNA reads TGTGCCAGCAGACTTCCCCGGCGGGGGGGCCAGGAGACCCAGTACTTC.

Only a few counts were recorded for this clone. The J gene is TRBJ1-5, the V gene TRBV12-2; TRBD1, as called in the table, went unchecked against the DNA. TRBV12-2 corresponds to a pseudogene. This CDR3 contains 18 residues. The DNA for the CDR3 is TGTGCAAGTCGCTTAGCCCAGGACAGGGTAAGAGGTAGTCAGCCCCAGCATTTT. This translates into CASRLAQDRVRGSQPQHF.